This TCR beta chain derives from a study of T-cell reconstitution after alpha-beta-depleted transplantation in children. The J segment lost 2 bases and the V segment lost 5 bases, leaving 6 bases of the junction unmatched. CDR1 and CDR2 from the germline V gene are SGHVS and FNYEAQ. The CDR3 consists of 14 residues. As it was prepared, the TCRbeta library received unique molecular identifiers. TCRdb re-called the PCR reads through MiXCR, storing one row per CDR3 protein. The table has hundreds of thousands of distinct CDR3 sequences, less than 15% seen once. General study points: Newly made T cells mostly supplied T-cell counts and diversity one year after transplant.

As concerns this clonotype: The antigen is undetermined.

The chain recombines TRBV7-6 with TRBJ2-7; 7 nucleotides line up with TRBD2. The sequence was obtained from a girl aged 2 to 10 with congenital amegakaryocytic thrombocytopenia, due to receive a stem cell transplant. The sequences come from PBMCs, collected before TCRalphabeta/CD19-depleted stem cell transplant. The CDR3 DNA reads TGTGCCAGCAGCCCCACTAGCGCTACCTACGAGCAGTACTTC. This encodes CASSPTSATYEQYF.